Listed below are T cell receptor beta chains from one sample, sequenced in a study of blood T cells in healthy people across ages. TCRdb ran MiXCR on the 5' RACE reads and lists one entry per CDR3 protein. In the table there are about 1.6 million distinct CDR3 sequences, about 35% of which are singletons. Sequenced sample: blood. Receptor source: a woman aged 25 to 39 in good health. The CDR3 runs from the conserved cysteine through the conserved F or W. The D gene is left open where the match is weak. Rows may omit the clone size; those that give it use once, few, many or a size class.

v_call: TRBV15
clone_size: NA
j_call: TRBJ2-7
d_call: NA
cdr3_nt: TGTGCCACCAGCGGCGGGACAGTAGGGTACTACGAGCAGTACTTC
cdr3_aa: CATSGGTVGYYEQYF

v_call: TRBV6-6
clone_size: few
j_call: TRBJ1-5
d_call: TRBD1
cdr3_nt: TGTGCCAGCAGCCGGGGACAGGGAGAGCATTTT
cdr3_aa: CASSRGQGEHF

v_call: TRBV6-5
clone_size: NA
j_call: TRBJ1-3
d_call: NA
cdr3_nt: TGTGCCAGCAGTTACTCGGCGGAAGGAGGCAACACCATATATTTT
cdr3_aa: CASSYSAEGGNTIYF

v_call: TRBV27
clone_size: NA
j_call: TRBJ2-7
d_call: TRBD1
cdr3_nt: TGTGCCAGCAGTCCGGGCAGGGGGTATTTCTACGAGCAGTACTTC
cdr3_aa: CASSPGRGYFYEQYF

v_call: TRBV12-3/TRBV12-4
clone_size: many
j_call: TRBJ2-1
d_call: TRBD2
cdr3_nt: TGTGCCAGCACCAATAGCGGGAGGAAGGACAATGAGCAGTTCTTC
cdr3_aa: CASTNSGRKDNEQFF

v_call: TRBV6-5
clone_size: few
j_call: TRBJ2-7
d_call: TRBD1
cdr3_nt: TGTGCCAGCAGTTACTCGGGACAGGGTAGGGAGCAGTACTTC
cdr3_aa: CASSYSGQGREQYF

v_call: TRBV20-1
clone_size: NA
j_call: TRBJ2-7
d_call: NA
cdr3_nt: TGCAGTGCCCTAATTTTTGGTGGGGTCTACGAGCAGTACTTC
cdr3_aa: CSALIFGGVYEQYF

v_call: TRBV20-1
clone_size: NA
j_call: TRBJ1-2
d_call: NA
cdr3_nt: TGCAGTGCTAGAGATTCGGGGTACGGTGGCTACACCTTC
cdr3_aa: CSARDSGYGGYTF

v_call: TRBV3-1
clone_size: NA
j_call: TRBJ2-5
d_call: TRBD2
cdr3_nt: TGTGCCAGCAGCCAACTACAAGGGACTAGCGGCCAAGAGACCCAGTACTTC
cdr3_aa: CASSQLQGTSGQETQYF

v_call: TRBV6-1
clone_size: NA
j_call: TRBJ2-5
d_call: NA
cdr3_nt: TGTGCCAGCAGTGATACAGTAGAGACCCAGTACTTC
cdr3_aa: CASSDTVETQYF

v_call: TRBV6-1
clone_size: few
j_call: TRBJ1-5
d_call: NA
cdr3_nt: TGTGCCAGCAACCCCGGGACGTTCAATCAGCCCCAGCATTTT
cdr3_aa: CASNPGTFNQPQHF

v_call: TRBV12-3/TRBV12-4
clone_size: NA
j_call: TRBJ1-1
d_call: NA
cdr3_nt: TGTGCCAGCAGTTCCGGGGGCCCGGACACTGAAGCTTTCTTT
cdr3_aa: CASSSGGPDTEAFF

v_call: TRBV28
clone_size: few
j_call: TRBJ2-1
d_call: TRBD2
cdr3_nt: TGTGCCAGCACAGCGGGAGGGCCCTACAATGAGCAGTTCTTC
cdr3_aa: CASTAGGPYNEQFF

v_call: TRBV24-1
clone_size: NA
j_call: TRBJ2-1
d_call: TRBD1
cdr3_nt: TGTGCCACCAGTGCTTTAGCCGGGACAGGGCTGTCCTTC
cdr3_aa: CATSALAGTGLSF

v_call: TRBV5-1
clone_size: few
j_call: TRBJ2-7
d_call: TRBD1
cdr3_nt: TGCGCCAGCAGCTTCTTGCCGGGACAGGGGTTCGAGCAGTACTTC
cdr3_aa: CASSFLPGQGFEQYF

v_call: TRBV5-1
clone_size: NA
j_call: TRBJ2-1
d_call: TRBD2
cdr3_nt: TGCGCCAGCAGCTTTCTCGTTATAGCGGGGAGCTCCTACAATGAGCAGTTCTTC
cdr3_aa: CASSFLVIAGSSYNEQFF

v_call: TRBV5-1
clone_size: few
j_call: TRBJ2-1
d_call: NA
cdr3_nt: TGCGCCAGTAAGTCTGCAAGCTCCTACAATGAGCAGTTCTTC
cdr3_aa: CASKSASSYNEQFF

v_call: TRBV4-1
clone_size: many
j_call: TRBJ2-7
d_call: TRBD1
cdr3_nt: TGCGCCAGCAGCCACCTTTCGGGACAGGGGCTAACCTACGAGCAGTACTTC
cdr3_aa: CASSHLSGQGLTYEQYF

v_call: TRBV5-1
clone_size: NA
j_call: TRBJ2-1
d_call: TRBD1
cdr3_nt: TGCGCCAGCAACTACCGGGACAGCAATGAGCAGTTCTTC
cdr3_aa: CASNYRDSNEQFF

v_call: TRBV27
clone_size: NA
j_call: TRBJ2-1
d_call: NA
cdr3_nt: TGTGCCTGCAGTTTACGGGGGAGCTCCTACAATGAGCAGTTCTTC
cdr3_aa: CACSLRGSSYNEQFF

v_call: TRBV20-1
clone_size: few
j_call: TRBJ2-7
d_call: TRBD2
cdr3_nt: TGCAGTGCTATCCTAGCGGGGGGGGAGCAGTACTTC
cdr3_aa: CSAILAGGEQYF

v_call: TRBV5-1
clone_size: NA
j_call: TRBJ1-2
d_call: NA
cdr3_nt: TGCGCCAGCAGCTTGAGCAGCACCGGGACAGGCTACACCTTC
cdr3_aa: CASSLSSTGTGYTF

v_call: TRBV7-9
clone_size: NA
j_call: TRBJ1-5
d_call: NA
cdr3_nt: TGTGCCAGCAGCCAGAGCACGGGGAATCAGCCCCAGCATTTT
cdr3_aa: CASSQSTGNQPQHF

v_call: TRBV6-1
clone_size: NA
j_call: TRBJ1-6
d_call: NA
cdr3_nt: TGTGCCAGCACCCCCAGGGGAGGGCAATATAATTCACCCCTCCACTTT
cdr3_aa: CASTPRGGQYNSPLHF

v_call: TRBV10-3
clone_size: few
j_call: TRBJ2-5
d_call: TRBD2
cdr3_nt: TGTGCCATCAGTGTGGTCTCCCTAGCGGGGGGACAAGAGACCCAGTACTTC
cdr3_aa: CAISVVSLAGGQETQYF

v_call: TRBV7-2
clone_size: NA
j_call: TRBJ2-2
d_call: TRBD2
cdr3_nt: TGTGCCAGCAGCTTAACCCCCCGGAGTAGCGGGAGGTCCACCGGGGAGCTGTTTTTT
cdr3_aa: CASSLTPRSSGRSTGELFF

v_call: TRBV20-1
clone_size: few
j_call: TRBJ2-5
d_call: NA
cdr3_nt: TGCAGTGCTAGAGTTAGGTTGAAAGAGACCCAGTACTTC
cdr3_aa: CSARVRLKETQYF

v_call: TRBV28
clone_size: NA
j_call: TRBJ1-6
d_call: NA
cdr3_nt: TGTGCCAGCAGGCAACCGGGACGGGGGAATTCACCCCTCCACTTT
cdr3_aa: CASRQPGRGNSPLHF

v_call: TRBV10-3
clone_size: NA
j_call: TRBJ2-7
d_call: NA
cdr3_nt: TGTGCCATCAGTGAGTCGTTACCGATCGCCTACGAGCAGTACTTC
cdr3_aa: CAISESLPIAYEQYF

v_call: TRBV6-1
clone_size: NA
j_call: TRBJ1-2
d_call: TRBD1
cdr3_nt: TGTGCCAGCAGTGTGGCTCAAGGGACAGAATATTTCTATGGCTACACCTTC
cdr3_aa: CASSVAQGTEYFYGYTF

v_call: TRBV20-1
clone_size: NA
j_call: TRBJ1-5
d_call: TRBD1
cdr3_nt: TGCAGTGCTAGTGCAGGGGGCTTTAGCAATCAGCCCCAGCATTTT
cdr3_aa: CSASAGGFSNQPQHF

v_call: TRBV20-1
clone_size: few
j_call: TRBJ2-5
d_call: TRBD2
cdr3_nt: TGCAGTGCTAGTCTCCTGACTAGCGGGGGCCAGACCCAGTACTTC
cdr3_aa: CSASLLTSGGQTQYF

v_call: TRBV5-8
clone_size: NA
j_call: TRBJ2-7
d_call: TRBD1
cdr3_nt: TGTGCCAGCAGTTTGAGGGGGACAGCTATCTACGAGCAGTACTTC
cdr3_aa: CASSLRGTAIYEQYF

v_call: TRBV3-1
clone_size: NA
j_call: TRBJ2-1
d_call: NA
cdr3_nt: TGTGCCAGCAGCCAAGATGGGTCGAGCGGCAATGAGCAGTTCTTC
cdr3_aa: CASSQDGSSGNEQFF

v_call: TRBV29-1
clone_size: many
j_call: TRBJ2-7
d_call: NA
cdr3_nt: TGCAGCGCCCGGGACTCGCGTTTAAGAGAGCAGTACTTC
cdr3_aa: CSARDSRLREQYF

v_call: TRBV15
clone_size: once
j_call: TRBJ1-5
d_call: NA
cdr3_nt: TGTGCCACCAGCCCAAGCGATCCGGGACACTATAGCAATCAGCCCCAGCATTTT
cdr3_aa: CATSPSDPGHYSNQPQHF

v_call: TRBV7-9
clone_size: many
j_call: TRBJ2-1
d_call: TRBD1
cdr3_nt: TGTGCCAGCAGCCAAGACAGGGATAACTACAATGAGCAGTTCTTC
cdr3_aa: CASSQDRDNYNEQFF

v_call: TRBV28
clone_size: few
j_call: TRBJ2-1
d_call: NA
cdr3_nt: TGTGCCAGCAGATTATGGGGGAATGAGCAGTTCTTC
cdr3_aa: CASRLWGNEQFF

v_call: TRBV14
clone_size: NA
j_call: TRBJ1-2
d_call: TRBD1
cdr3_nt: TGTGCCAGCAGCCGGGGAGGGGGCCGGTATGGCTACACCTTC
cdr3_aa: CASSRGGGRYGYTF

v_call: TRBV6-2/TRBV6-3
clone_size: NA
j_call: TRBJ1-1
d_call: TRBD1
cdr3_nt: TGTGCCAGCAGGACCGGGACAGTTACTGAAGCTTTCTTT
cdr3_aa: CASRTGTVTEAFF

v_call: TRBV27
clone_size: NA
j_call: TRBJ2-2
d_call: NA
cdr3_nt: TGTGCCAGCAGTTATGGGGACACCGGGGAGCTGTTTTTT
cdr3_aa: CASSYGDTGELFF

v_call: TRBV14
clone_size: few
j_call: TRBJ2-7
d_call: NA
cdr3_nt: TGTGCCAGCAGCCAGCCCCCTGGACACGGCGCCTACGAGCAGTACTTC
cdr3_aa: CASSQPPGHGAYEQYF

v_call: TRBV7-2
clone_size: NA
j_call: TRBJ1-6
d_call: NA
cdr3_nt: TGTGCCAGCAGCCCCCGGAGAGATTCACCCCTCCACTTT
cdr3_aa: CASSPRRDSPLHF

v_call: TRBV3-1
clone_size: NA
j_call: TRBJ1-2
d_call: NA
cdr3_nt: TGTGCCAGCAGCCTCAGGACAGAGGCCAGCTACACCTTC
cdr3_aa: CASSLRTEASYTF

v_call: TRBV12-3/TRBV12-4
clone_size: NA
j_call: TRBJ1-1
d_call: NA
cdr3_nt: TGTGCCAGCAGGCACTCGAACACTGAAGCTTTCTTT
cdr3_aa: CASRHSNTEAFF

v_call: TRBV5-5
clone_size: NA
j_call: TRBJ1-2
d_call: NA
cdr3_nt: TGTGCCAGTAGAGCCGGCCCGACAGGCAACTATGGCTACACCTTC
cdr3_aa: CASRAGPTGNYGYTF

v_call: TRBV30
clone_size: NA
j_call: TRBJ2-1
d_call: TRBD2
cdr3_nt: TGTGCCTGGGACCTAGGGACTAGCGGGAATAATGAGCAGTTCTTC
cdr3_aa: CAWDLGTSGNNEQFF

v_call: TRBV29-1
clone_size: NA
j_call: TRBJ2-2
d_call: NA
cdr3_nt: TGCAGCGCCGCGTATCTCACCGGGGAGCTGTTTTTT
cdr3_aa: CSAAYLTGELFF

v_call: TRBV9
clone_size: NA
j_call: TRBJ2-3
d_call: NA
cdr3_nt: TGTGCCAGCAGCGTAGATAGAGGGACTAGCACAGATACGCAGTATTTT
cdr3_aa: CASSVDRGTSTDTQYF

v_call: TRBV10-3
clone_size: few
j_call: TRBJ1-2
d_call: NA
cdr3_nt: TGTGCCATCAGTGAAATTATGGCTCCAGGGATGGGCCATGGCTACACCTTC
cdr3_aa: CAISEIMAPGMGHGYTF

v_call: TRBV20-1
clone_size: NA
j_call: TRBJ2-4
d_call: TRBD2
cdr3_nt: TGCAATGCTAGCGGAATGGACAAAAACATTCAGTACTTC
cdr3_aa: CNASGMDKNIQYF

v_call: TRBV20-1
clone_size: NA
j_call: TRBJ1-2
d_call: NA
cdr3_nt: TGCAGTGCTGGGATTCGGGCGGAGGCCTATGGCTACACCTTC
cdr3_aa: CSAGIRAEAYGYTF

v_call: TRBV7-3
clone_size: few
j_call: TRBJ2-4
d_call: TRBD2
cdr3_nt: TGTGCCAGCAGCCCAGGCCGTGGCGGGAGGGTTTTGGGAAACATTCAGTACTTC
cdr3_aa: CASSPGRGGRVLGNIQYF

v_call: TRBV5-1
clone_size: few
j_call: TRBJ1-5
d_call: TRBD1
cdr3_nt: TGCGCCAGCAGCGCTTCGGGACAGGGAAATCAGCCCCAGCATTTT
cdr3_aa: CASSASGQGNQPQHF

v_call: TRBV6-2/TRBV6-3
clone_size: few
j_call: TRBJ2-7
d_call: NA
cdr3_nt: TGTGCCAGTAGTTACTCAACGAGGGGCTCCTACGAGCAGTACTTC
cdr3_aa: CASSYSTRGSYEQYF

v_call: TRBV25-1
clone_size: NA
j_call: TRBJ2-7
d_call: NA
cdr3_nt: TGTGCCAGCAGGCCCCAGGGGGGCGAGCAGTACTTC
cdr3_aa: CASRPQGGEQYF

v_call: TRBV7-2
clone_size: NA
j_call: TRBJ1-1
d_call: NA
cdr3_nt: TGTGCCAGCAGCACCCAGGCCGACACTGAAGCTTTCTTT
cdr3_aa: CASSTQADTEAFF